The text below deals with one TCR beta chain. This specimen belongs to a study of blood T cell repertoires in COVID-19. Study-wide context: The analysed material was cDNA or gDNA that came from T cells, B-cell-depleted T cells, or PBMCs.

CDR1 is GTSNPN and CDR2 is SVGIG in the germline V gene (reference sequence). The CDR3 totals 14 residues. V lost 3 bases to trimming and J lost 4 bases, with 13 bases between them. Authors' analysis steps: Amplifying reference gene primers gave estimates of nucleated cell counts. Sequencing was performed with immunoSEQ multiplex PCR; in TCRdb, only in-frame clones are kept and a portion is missing. The DNA gave D and trimming, while V, J and clone size come from that table. The table includes 300,000 to 400,000 clones, 89% detected once. Enrollees, about 18 to 100 years old, lived in about two dozen US areas. Grouping used clinical history reported by participants in a survey and questionnaire.

This chain joins TRBV30 and TRBJ2-1; tentatively, D is TRBD2 (6 bases). The TCR originated in a man aged 55 to 70 who had recovered from COVID-19. Sequencing was done on a sample of PBMCs or T cells enriched from blood (not recorded which). In DNA form, the CDR3 reads TGTGCCTGGAGAGGCGGGGCCAATTACAATGAGCAGTTCTTC. This encodes CAWRGGANYNEQFF. Full variable domain (missing parts from reference TRBV30 and TRBJ2-1): SQTIHQWPATLVQPVGSPLSLECTVEGTSNPNLYWYRQAAGRGLQLLFYSVGIGQISSEVPQNLSASRPQDRQFILSSKKLLLSDSGFYLCAWRGGANYNEQFFGPGTRLTVL.